These 32 T cell receptor beta chains share one sample of origin, sequenced in a study of beta chain features in type 1 diabetes. The study reverse transcribed the entire isolated RNA, so it sequenced expressed TCRB transcripts. Only in-frame clones appear in the TCRdb table, and some are missing; sequencing was by immunoSEQ multiplex PCR. The sample has hundreds of thousands of clones, 14% seen once. Sequencing was done on a sample of naive CD4+ T cells from blood. Every receptor here comes from a middle-aged woman in good health.

This clone was picked up a small number of times. V gene TRBV5-4 combines with J gene TRBJ2-1; maybe TRBD1 (7 bases). V was trimmed by 4 bases and J by 13 bases, leaving 15 bases between them. This CDR3 region has 12 residues. Germline values: CDR1 SGHNT, CDR2 YYREEE (reference sequence). CDR3 nucleotides: TGTGCCAGCAGCCCAGGAGGGGGCAATCAGTTCTTC. Translating it yields CASSPGGGNQFF.

This chain uses TRBV5-6 with TRBJ2-3; 7 bases match TRBD2. CDR1 and CDR2 (germline): SGHDT, YYEEEE. The J segment lost 2 bases and the V segment lost 7 bases, leaving 7 bases of the junction unmatched. This CDR3 comprises 14 residues. CDR3 nucleotide sequence: TGTGCCAGCCTCGAGCGGGGAGACACAGATACGCAGTATTTT. Translating gives CASLERGDTDTQYF.

J is TRBJ2-3 and V is TRBV7-2, with 15 bases lining up with TRBD2. The CDR3 has 16 residues. CDR1 is SGHTA and CDR2 is FQGNSA in the germline V gene. Germline trimming cut 5 bases from V and 4 bases from J; bases unmatched to any gene: 4. The CDR3 is CASSPGLAGGPDTQYF. The CDR3 region has the DNA TGTGCCAGCAGCCCAGGACTAGCGGGGGGGCCAGATACGCAGTATTTT.

This clone occurred a few times. The chain couples TRBV18 to TRBJ2-1; D is uncertain. Germline assignment: CDR1 KGHSH and CDR2 LQKENI. The germline V and J ends were trimmed by 1 base and 10 bases, with 5 bases remaining between them. The CDR3 is made up of 11 amino acids. CDR3 in DNA: TGTGCCAGCTCACCACAACTCGAGCAGTTCTTC. This codes for CASSPQLEQFF.

This clone has just a few counts. CDR3 sequence reads: CASSGGGALVYEQYF. The CDR3 DNA follows: TGTGCCAGCAGCGGGGGGGGCGCGCTGGTTTACGAGCAGTACTTC. The chain uses TRBV2 and TRBJ2-7; 8 positions match TRBD2. Germline CDR1 is SNHLY and CDR2 is FYNNEI. V gave up 6 bases and J gave up 4 bases; unmatched junction bases: 11. CDR3 length: 15 residues.

This clone has more than one count but fewer than ten. V usage is TRBV9 and J usage is TRBJ1-4; D is ambiguous. Between the trimmed V and J ends, which lost 3 bases and 5 bases, there was a span of 14 bases. Germline CDR1 is SGDLS and CDR2 is YYNGEE. There are 15 residues in the CDR3. The CDR3 region has the DNA TGTGCCAGCAGCGGATTGGACGGGAGAAATGAAAAACTGTTTTTT. It encodes CASSGLDGRNEKLFF.

The CDR3 region is CASSQERDRAGDTQYF. CDR3 bases: TGCGCCAGCAGCCAAGAGAGGGACAGAGCAGGAGATACGCAGTATTTT. J is TRBJ2-3 and V is TRBV4-1; 7 nucleotides align to TRBD1. V lost 0 bases, J lost 5 bases, and 8 bases stayed unmatched. The germline V gene has CDR1 MGHRA and CDR2 YSYEKL. The CDR3 spans 16 residues.

The V call is TRBV11-2, the J call TRBJ1-2; D unclear. V was cut by 2 bases and J by 13 bases, with 14 bases left in between. Per the germline V gene, CDR1 is SGHAT and CDR2 is FQNNGV. This CDR3 is built from 12 residues. Here the CDR3 DNA reads TGTGCCAGCAGCTTATCGGTTCCTTCTAGCACCTTC. Translated, it gives CASSLSVPSSTF.

In its sample, this clone was seen a few times. V is TRBV5-6 and J is TRBJ1-6, with a possible D match to TRBD1 (6 bases). The V end lost 10 bases, the J end lost 7 bases, and 18 bases lay between the germline ends. The CDR3 spans 14 residues. Per the germline V gene, CDR1 is SGHDT and CDR2 is YYEEEE. CDR3 sequence reads: CASPPHRENSPLHF. The CDR3 nucleotides are TGTGCCTCCCCACCCCACAGGGAAAATTCACCCCTCCACTTT.

This clone was counted between two and nine times. The chain links TRBV7-2 to TRBJ2-7; TRBD2 aligns across 8 bases. V gave up 5 bases and J gave up 6 bases; unmatched junction bases: 12. Germline-derived CDR1 and CDR2 are SGHTA and FQGNSA. This CDR3 has 15 residues. CDR3 sequence reads: CASSLMGLAGAEQYF. The CDR3 DNA sequence: TGTGCCAGCAGCCTAATGGGGCTAGCGGGCGCCGAGCAGTACTTC.

This clone was detected only a few times. The gene calls are TRBV7-8 and TRBJ2-5, with 7 bases that match TRBD1. V shed 5 bases, J shed 3 bases, and the junction held 6 bases outside the gene matches. The CDR3 contains 14 residues. Per germline, CDR1 SGHVS and CDR2 FQNEAQ. CDR3 residues: CASSPKQGKETQYF. CDR3 nucleotide sequence: TGTGCCAGCAGCCCTAAACAGGGGAAAGAGACCCAGTACTTC. Complete variable domain (other parts from reference TRBV7-8 and TRBJ2-5): GAGVSQSPRYKVAKRGQDVALRCDPISGHVSLFWYQQALGQGPEFLTYFQNEAQLDKSGLPSDRFFAERPEGSVSTLKIQRTQQEDSAVYLCASSPKQGKETQYFGPGTRLLVL.

Here the CDR3 reads CASSSRKRDRLETQYF. The CDR3, as DNA: TGCGCCAGCAGCTCGCGAAAAAGGGACAGGTTGGAGACCCAGTACTTC. This sequence joins TRBV5-1 and TRBJ2-5; 8 bases fit TRBD1. This CDR3 spans 16 amino acids. Germline V gene data show CDR1 as SGHRS and CDR2 as YFSETQ. V dropped 3 bases and J dropped 5; count of bases not matched to a gene: 12.

This rearrangement joins TRBV5-1 to TRBJ1-2; TRBD1 agrees at 7 bases. The CDR3 is 14 amino acids. V was pared by 0 bases and J by 7 bases, with 6 bases of the junction left unmatched. The V gene's germline CDR1 is SGHRS and CDR2 YFSETQ. As DNA, the CDR3 is TGCGCCAGCAGCTTGGAACAGGGGCTCGGTGGCTACACCTTC. This encodes CASSLEQGLGGYTF.

The chain uses TRBV10-3 and TRBJ1-5; TRBD1 matches at 7 bases. The CDR3 has 14 residues. CDR1 is ENHRY and CDR2 is SYGVKD in the germline V gene. Losses at the gene ends were 4 bases for V and 6 bases for J; bases not matched to a gene: 6. In DNA form, the CDR3 reads TGTGCCATCAGTGGGACAGGCGAAAGTCAGCCCCAGCATTTT. The encoded protein is CAISGTGESQPQHF.

This clone appeared a few times. The sample has other DNA sequences that encode this CDR3 too. The rearrangement links TRBV11-2 to TRBJ2-5, with TRBD2 identical over 8 bases. CDR3 length: 15 residues. In germline, CDR1 is SGHAT, CDR2 FQNNGV. Unmatched junction bases numbered 10, after V lost 4 bases and J lost 6 bases. The CDR3 sequence: CASSSEGGGGQTQYF. DNA of the CDR3: TGTGCCAGCAGCTCCGAGGGGGGCGGGGGGCAGACCCAGTACTTC.

The V call is TRBV6-5, the J call TRBJ2-5, with TRBD1 matching 8 bases. Germline V CDR1 and CDR2: MNHEY, SVGAGI. The junction had 4 bases not matched to a gene; V was cut back by 4 bases and J by 0 bases. This CDR3 contains 15 residues. This CDR3 reads CASSSQGAYQETQYF. CDR3 nucleotides: TGTGCCAGCAGTTCTCAGGGGGCCTACCAAGAGACCCAGTACTTC.

This clone has more than one count but fewer than ten. The chain is built from TRBV5-1 and TRBJ2-3, with TRBD2 matching over 9 bases. The CDR3 extends over 19 amino acids. V lost 4 bases to trimming and J lost 1 base; unmatched junction nucleotides: 16. Per germline, CDR1 SGHRS and CDR2 YFSETQ. The CDR3 bases are TGCGCCAGCAGCATCGGCGGGGGGGCCGTGACTTCTCGCACAGATACGCAGTATTTT. It codes for CASSIGGGAVTSRTDTQYF.

This clone was seen only a few times. Written as DNA, the CDR3 is TGTGCCAGCAGTACTCAGGGGTGGAACACTGAAGCTTTCTTT. This encodes CASSTQGWNTEAFF. The V call is TRBV6-6, the J call TRBJ1-1; D is possibly TRBD1 (6 bases). V shed 5 bases and J shed 1 base, with 11 bases lying between them. Germline lookup yields CDR1 MNHNY and CDR2 SVGAGI (reference sequence). There are 14 residues in the CDR3.

The rearrangement uses TRBV5-1 and TRBJ2-3; D call uncertain. The CDR3 is made up of 14 amino acids. The V end was cut by 4 bases, the J end by 3 bases, with 12 bases between. Germline CDR1 SGHRS, CDR2 YFSETQ. The CDR3 bases are TGCGCCAGCAGCGTCGAGAGGTGGACAGATACGCAGTATTTT. Translation gives CASSVERWTDTQYF. Full variable domain (rest looked up from reference TRBV5-1 and TRBJ2-3): KAGVTQTPRYLIKTRGQQVTLSCSPISGHRSVSWYQQTPGQGLQFLFEYFSETQRNKGNFPGRFSGRQFSNSRSEMNVSTLELGDSALYLCASSVERWTDTQYFGPGTRLTVL.

The V gene is TRBV4-1, the J gene TRBJ2-4, with a possible D match to TRBD1 (6 bases). CDR1 and CDR2 from the germline V gene are MGHRA and YSYEKL. There are 17 residues in the CDR3. V was trimmed by 1 base and J by 0 bases, leaving 13 bases between them. The DNA of the CDR3 is TGCGCCAGCAGCCAAGCCGGACAGTCAGTAGCCAAAAACATTCAGTACTTC. Encoded protein: CASSQAGQSVAKNIQYF.

This clone has a handful of counts. This chain uses TRBV5-1 with TRBJ2-3; D unclear. The V end was cut by 0 bases, the J end by 4 bases, with 9 bases between. The CDR3 consists of 14 residues. Germline V gene sequence: CDR1 SGHRS, CDR2 YFSETQ. The CDR3 bases are TGCGCCAGCAGCTTGGTTCAAACAGCAGATACGCAGTATTTT. It translates to CASSLVQTADTQYF.

This clone has just a few counts. The V call is TRBV19, the J call TRBJ1-1; no definite D call. Looked up from germline, CDR1 is LNHDA and CDR2 is SQIVND (reference sequence). The CDR3 length is 11 residues. V lost 11 bases and J 4 bases, leaving 11 bases between the germline ends. CDR3 sequence: CAVTGITEAFF. The CDR3 DNA reads TGTGCCGTGACGGGGATCACTGAAGCTTTCTTT.

In its sample, this clone was seen a few times. The chain carries TRBV6-1 and TRBJ1-2; 9 positions match TRBD1. The ends lost 5 bases at V and 5 bases at J; junction bases unmatched: 3. The CDR3 has 13 amino acids. CDR1 and CDR2 from the germline V gene are MNHNS and SASEGT. The CDR3 region is CASSLTGGYGYTF. In DNA, the CDR3 is TGTGCCAGCAGTCTGACAGGGGGGTATGGCTACACCTTC.

Only a few counts were recorded for this clone. The rearrangement links TRBV7-2 to TRBJ1-1; a possible D gene is TRBD1 (5 bases). V was trimmed by 5 bases and J by 0 bases, leaving 16 bases between them. Germline CDR1 reads SGHTA; CDR2 reads FQGNSA. The CDR3 covers 16 residues. The CDR3 is CASSPSPGLLNTEAFF. The CDR3 DNA sequence: TGTGCCAGCAGCCCGAGTCCGGGACTTTTGAACACTGAAGCTTTCTTT.

The table lists this clone with a few counts. The chain employs TRBV5-1 and TRBJ2-5; no clear D. The CDR3 covers 14 residues. V was cut by 0 bases and J by 5 bases, with 11 bases left in between. Germline CDR1 SGHRS, CDR2 YFSETQ. CDR3 protein: CASSLAPGSETQYF. Written as DNA, the CDR3 is TGCGCCAGCAGCTTGGCCCCGGGTTCGGAGACCCAGTACTTC.

This chain uses TRBV5-4 with TRBJ2-5; D possibly corresponds to TRBD1 (5 bases). V was cut by 5 bases and J by 5 bases, with 19 bases left in between. The CDR3 extends over 15 amino acids. CDR1 is SGHNT, CDR2 YYREEE, per germline (reference sequence). The CDR3 sequence: CASRTGQPLVETQYF. As DNA, the CDR3 is TGTGCCAGCAGAACCGGACAACCCTTGGTCGAGACCCAGTACTTC. Full variable domain (outside the CDR3, taken from reference TRBV5-4 and TRBJ2-5): ETGVTQSPTHLIKTRGQQVTLRCSSQSGHNTVSWYQQALGQGPQFIFQYYREEENGRGNFPPRFSGLQFPNYSSELNVNALELDDSALYLCASRTGQPLVETQYFGPGTRLLVL.

This clone was counted a few times. The chain joins TRBV7-7 to TRBJ2-7; 9 bases align to TRBD2. The CDR3 sequence is 16 residues long. Per germline, CDR1 SSHAT and CDR2 FNYEAQ (reference sequence). With V trimmed by 1 base and J by 0 bases, 4 bases remained unmatched. In nucleotides, the CDR3 is TGTGCCAGCAGCTTAGGAGGTAGCGGGGGCTCCTACGAGCAGTACTTC. Translating it yields CASSLGGSGGSYEQYF.

This clone was counted a few times. CDR3: CASSYTATYEQYF. The CDR3 nucleotides read TGTGCCAGCAGCTACACAGCCACCTACGAGCAGTACTTC. The chain is built from TRBV7-9 and TRBJ2-7; D call uncertain. Germline CDR1 and CDR2: SEHNR and FQNEAQ (reference sequence). The CDR3 is 13 amino acids. V lost 4 bases, J lost 2 bases, and 9 bases lay in between.

This clone came up a few times. The chain links TRBV18 to TRBJ2-1, with D unresolved. The germline V gene has CDR1 KGHSH and CDR2 LQKENI. The CDR3 contains 14 residues. V was cut by 0 bases and J by 7 bases, with 10 bases left in between. CDR3 coding DNA: TGTGCCAGCTCACCACCGTCCGGTCGGAATGAGCAGTTCTTC. This encodes CASSPPSGRNEQFF.

This clone was seen a few times. The CDR3 DNA is TGTGCCAGCAGTTCCGGGACAGGGCGCGGCTATGGCTACACCTTC. Encoded protein: CASSSGTGRGYGYTF. This chain connects TRBV28 to TRBJ1-2, with 9 positions matching TRBD1. With 4 bases clipped from V and 4 bases from J, the junction kept 7 bases outside the gene matches. Germline CDR1 reads MDHEN; CDR2 reads SYDVKM. The CDR3 covers 15 residues.

This chain uses TRBV2 with TRBJ1-2, with a tentative D call TRBD1 (5 bases). V was cut by 3 bases and J by 7 bases, with 18 bases left in between. The CDR3 extends over 15 amino acids. The germline V gene has CDR1 SNHLY and CDR2 FYNNEI. Here the CDR3 DNA reads TGTGCCAGCAGTGAGGAAGTCAGGGCCCCACTTGGCTACACCTTC. Translating gives CASSEEVRAPLGYTF. The whole variable domain, filled in from reference TRBV2 and TRBJ1-2, reads EPEVTQTPSHQVTQMGQEVILRCVPISNHLYFYWYRQILGQKVEFLVSFYNNEISEKSEIFDDQFSVERPDGSNFTLKIRSTKLEDSAMYFCASSEEVRAPLGYTFGSGTRLTVV.

The chain is built from TRBV2 and TRBJ2-1; 11 positions match TRBD2. The CDR3 length is 16 residues. The V gene end was trimmed by 5 bases and the J gene end by 7 bases; junction bases not matched to a gene: 10. The germline V gene has CDR1 SNHLY and CDR2 FYNNEI. The CDR3 DNA sequence: TGTGCCAGCAGTTTGGCTAGCGGGGGGTTGTTGAATGAGCAGTTCTTC. This translates into CASSLASGGLLNEQFF.